These T cell receptor beta chains were read from a single sample in a study of control samples from healthy donors and cancer patients. This table comes from immunoSEQ multiplex PCR, and its TCRdb copy is limited to in-frame clones, with some not included. The data show tens of thousands of clones, approximately 90% seen once. Sequenced input: blood. Every receptor here comes from a woman aged 18-29 years in good health. CDR3s leave out the opening cysteine and the closing phenylalanine or tryptophan. The order of the fields is J gene, V gene, D gene, CDR3 protein. D genes are given only for firm matches.

TRBJ2-1 | TRBV11-2 | TRBD2 | ASSSLAGASSEQF
TRBJ2-7 | TRBV29-1 | TRBD1 | SVEGVGTGPYEQY
TRBJ2-3 | TRBV2 | TRBD2 | ASSVTSGTTDTQY
TRBJ1-2 | TRBV14 | - | ASSQGRNYGYT
TRBJ2-7 | TRBV5-5 | TRBD1 | ATEFGQGLSLEQY
TRBJ2-2 | TRBV11-2 | - | ASSIRGTGELF
TRBJ1-1 | TRBV5-6 | - | ASVVGQNTEAF
TRBJ2-5 | TRBV7-9 | - | ASSLTIGRGQETQY
TRBJ2-7 | TRBV5-8 | TRBD1 | ASSSEVYRGHEQY
TRBJ2-3 | TRBV7-8 | - | ASSWTGDTDTQY
TRBJ1-2 | TRBV12-3/TRBV12-4 | - | ASSLNSGRGYT
TRBJ1-4 | TRBV7-9 | - | ASSAPIGANEKLF
TRBJ1-6 | TRBV5-4 | - | ASSLWAGGSPLH
TRBJ2-7 | TRBV12-2 | - | ASRLPTLRQALHEQY
TRBJ1-1 | TRBV11-2 | TRBD1 | ASSSVPGGGTEAF
TRBJ1-1 | TRBV6-4 | - | ASSLTGTNTEAF
TRBJ2-2 | TRBV10-3 | TRBD2 | AISESSGGLPGELF
TRBJ2-3 | TRBV28 | TRBD1 | ASSSPGTGGFRDTQY
TRBJ2-5 | TRBV6-5 | TRBD2 | ATTRGESKETQY
TRBJ1-2 | TRBV6-5 | TRBD1 | ASSSGGQGNGYT
TRBJ2-7 | TRBV10-1 | TRBD1 | ASSEMGQVYEQY
TRBJ2-7 | TRBV6-1 | TRBD1 | ASSDTGDYEQY